These 28 T cell receptor beta chains were all obtained from the same sample, sequenced in a study of pediatric ulcerative colitis. One to two pinch biopsies were taken from the rectum during colonoscopy. This table comes from immunoSEQ multiplex PCR, and its TCRdb copy is limited to in-frame clones, with some not included. The table lists roughly 17,000 clones, just under 75% of them singletons. Sequenced sample: gut tissue. These receptors were collected from a girl aged 5-17 years with moderate ulcerative colitis.

The CDR3 sequence is CASSDRPPGGDYGYTF. As DNA, the CDR3 is TGCGCCAGCAGTGACCGCCCGCCGGGAGGGGACTATGGCTACACCTTC. The rearrangement joins TRBV10-2 to TRBJ1-2; a weak D match, TRBD1 (5 bases). This CDR3 region has 16 residues. The germline V gene encodes CDR1 WSHSY and CDR2 SAAADI. Between the trimmed V and J ends, which lost 3 bases and 3 bases, there was a span of 17 bases.

The rearrangement joins TRBV10-3 to TRBJ2-1; the match to TRBD1 covers 11 bases. The CDR3 is 15 residues long. Germline CDR1 ENHRY, CDR2 SYGVKD. J was trimmed by 8 bases and V by 6 bases; bases with no gene match: 9. DNA for the CDR3: TGTGCCATCAGCAGCCGGGACAGGGGGGTCTATGAGCAGTTCTTC. This translates into CAISSRDRGVYEQFF.

This clone is medium-sized. The chain combines TRBV4-1 with TRBJ2-1, with D possibly being TRBD2 (6 bases). CDR1 and CDR2 (germline): MGHRA, YSYEKL. V lost 0 bases and J lost 5, with 20 bases in between. The CDR3 runs 18 residues. In DNA form, the CDR3 reads TGCGCCAGCAGCCAAGATCTGGGGTTAGCGGACCGTAACAATGAGCAGTTCTTC. Its protein product is CASSQDLGLADRNNEQFF.

This clone has a single count. V is TRBV6-1 and J is TRBJ2-7; TRBD2 is a possible D gene (5 bases). There are 12 residues in the CDR3. V lost 8 bases to trimming and J lost 0 bases, with 8 bases between them. The V gene's germline CDR1 is MNHNS and CDR2 SASEGT. Here the CDR3 DNA reads TGTGCCAGCGAGGGTAACTCCTACGAGCAGTACTTC. Its protein product is CASEGNSYEQYF.

Here the CDR3 reads CASSFREGTEAFF. CDR3 nucleotides: TGTGCCAGCAGCTTCAGGGAGGGCACTGAAGCTTTCTTT. The chain couples TRBV6-4 to TRBJ1-1; a weak D match, TRBD1 (5 bases). This CDR3 region has 13 residues. Trimming took off 6 bases at V and 4 bases at J, with 12 bases between the two ends. Germline CDR1 MRHNA, CDR2 SNTAGT.

The chain uses TRBV6-1 and TRBJ2-7; no clear D. This CDR3 contains 14 residues. V dropped 0 bases and J dropped 2 bases, with 8 bases sitting between them. CDR1 MNHNS and CDR2 SASEGT come from the germline V gene. In DNA form, the CDR3 reads TGTGCCAGCAGTGAAGCGCTTCTGGCCTACGAGCAGTACTTC. Protein product: CASSEALLAYEQYF.

This clone has only a few counts. The chain couples TRBV30 to TRBJ2-1; TRBD1 matches at 7 bases. Looked up from germline, CDR1 is GTSNPN and CDR2 is SVGIG (reference sequence). This CDR3 has 15 residues. V lost 4 bases and J lost 4; bases outside the gene matches: 10. The CDR3: CAWTREGAVYNEQFF. The CDR3 nucleotides read TGTGCCTGGACTAGAGAGGGGGCGGTTTACAATGAGCAGTTCTTC.

The chain links TRBV6-5 to TRBJ1-3, with D hard to call. Trimming removed 0 bases at V and 7 bases at J, with 10 bases between. Germline V gene data show CDR1 as MNHEY and CDR2 as SVGAGI. This CDR3 comprises 14 residues. CDR3 in DNA: TGTGCCAGCAGTTACTCATCCCTGGGGAACACCATATATTTT. Translating gives CASSYSSLGNTIYF.

CDR3 region: CASSTPGQGAGEQYF. The CDR3 nucleotides read TGTGCCAGCAGTACCCCGGGACAGGGGGCTGGCGAGCAGTACTTC. V and J are TRBV6-6 and TRBJ2-7, with 12 bases aligning to TRBD1. Germline CDR1 is MNHNY and CDR2 is SVGAGI (reference sequence). The CDR3 consists of 15 residues. V shed 5 bases and J 6 bases; nucleotides not matched to a gene: 8.

The chain carries TRBV5-6 and TRBJ2-1, with TRBD2 as a possible D gene (6 bases). Deletions cut 4 bases from V and 0 bases from J, with 14 bases between. The CDR3 totals 16 residues. Looked up from germline, CDR1 is SGHDT and CDR2 is YYEEEE. Here the CDR3 DNA reads TGTGCCAGCAGCGGATGGGACTTAAGCTCCTACAATGAGCAGTTCTTC. Amino acids: CASSGWDLSSYNEQFF. The entire variable domain, with the rest obtained from reference TRBV5-6 and TRBJ2-1, is as follows: DAGVTQSPTHLIKTRGQQVTLRCSPKSGHDTVSWYQQALGQGPQFIFQYYEEEERQRGNFPDRFSGHQFPNYSSELNVNALLLGDSALYLCASSGWDLSSYNEQFFGPGTRLTVL.

This clone turned up a few times. The chain combines TRBV29-1 with TRBJ2-2, with D unresolved. Between the trimmed V and J ends, which lost 3 bases and 5 bases, there was a span of 7 bases. Germline values: CDR1 SQVTM, CDR2 ANQGSEA. This CDR3 region has 12 residues. This CDR3 reads CSVDSVTGELFF. CDR3 DNA: TGCAGCGTTGATTCGGTGACCGGGGAGCTGTTTTTT.

This clone was picked up one time. The gene calls are TRBV29-1 and TRBJ2-1, with D perhaps matching TRBD1 or TRBD2 (5 bases each). The CDR3 is made up of 10 amino acids. Per germline, CDR1 SQVTM and CDR2 ANQGSEA. V lost 5 bases and J lost 16, with 15 bases in between. The CDR3 bases are TGCAGCGTTTTGTACGGGGCATTATTCTTC. The encoded protein is CSVLYGALFF.

This chain joins TRBV28 and TRBJ1-5; D is uncertain. CDR3 length: 15 residues. Germline lookup yields CDR1 MDHEN and CDR2 SYDVKM. Between the trimmed V and J ends, which lost 2 bases and 6 bases, there was a span of 14 bases. This CDR3 reads CASSLRIGATQPQHF. The CDR3 DNA is TGTGCCAGCAGTTTACGAATAGGTGCCACTCAGCCCCAGCATTTT.

This clone is classed as medium-sized. V gene TRBV6-5 combines with J gene TRBJ2-3, with 7 bases matching TRBD1. CDR1 and CDR2 from the germline V gene are MNHEY and SVGAGI. The length of the CDR3 is 15 residues. Losses at the gene ends were 2 bases for V and 4 bases for J; bases not matched to a gene: 6. The CDR3 sequence: CASSYATGRSDTQYF. The CDR3, as DNA: TGTGCCAGCAGTTACGCGACAGGGAGATCAGATACGCAGTATTTT.

This clone was counted a few times. The J gene is TRBJ1-2, the V gene TRBV4-2, with D tentatively TRBD1 (5 bases). The CDR3 covers 15 residues. From germline, CDR1 is LGHNA and CDR2 YNFKEQ. The V end was cut by 5 bases, the J end by 2 bases, with 15 bases between. CDR3 protein: CASSKWDGRNYGYTF. The DNA of the CDR3 is TGTGCCAGCAGCAAGTGGGACGGTAGAAACTATGGCTACACCTTC.

By share, this clone counts as medium-sized (0.01 to 0.1%). The V gene is TRBV11-2, the J gene TRBJ1-2, with 12 bases fitting TRBD1. In germline, CDR1 is SGHAT, CDR2 FQNNGV. J was trimmed by 3 bases and V by 5 bases; bases with no gene match: 7. This CDR3 is 16 amino acids long. The CDR3 region has the DNA TGTGCCAGCAGCACACCGGGACAGGGGGCTTACTATGGCTACACCTTC. Its translation is CASSTPGQGAYYGYTF.

The V call is TRBV5-6, the J call TRBJ2-2; 7 bases are a match to TRBD1. The CDR3 has 14 amino acids. Germline CDR1 is SGHDT and CDR2 is YYEEEE. V lost 4 bases to trimming and J lost 7 bases; unmatched junction nucleotides: 7. The chain's CDR3 is CASSPTGRGGELFF. As DNA, the CDR3 is TGTGCCAGCAGCCCGACAGGGCGAGGCGGGGAGCTGTTTTTT.

On this clone: Other DNA variants within this sample encode the same CDR3. The chain joins TRBV18 to TRBJ2-5; D remains ambiguous. The CDR3 covers 13 residues. Trimming cost V 3 bases and J 7 bases, with 12 bases left between them. Germline CDR1 is KGHSH and CDR2 is LQKENI. The CDR3 here is CASSPSDTRTQYF. CDR3 bases: TGTGCCAGCTCACCCTCCGACACGAGGACCCAGTACTTC. The variable domain in full, completed from reference TRBV18 and TRBJ2-5, reads NAGVMQNPRHLVRRRGQEARLRCSPMKGHSHVYWYRQLPEEGLKFMVYLQKENIIDESGMPKERFSAEFPKEGPSILRIQQVVRGDSAAYFCASSPSDTRTQYFGPGTRLLVL.

V usage is TRBV7-9 and J usage is TRBJ2-1; 9 bases are a match to TRBD2. The CDR3 consists of 17 residues. V gave up 5 bases and J gave up 6 bases; unmatched junction bases: 14. Germline CDR1 reads SEHNR; CDR2 reads FQNEAQ (reference sequence). This CDR3 is CASSPSGGGAPGNEQFF. Here the CDR3 DNA reads TGTGCCAGCAGCCCAAGTGGCGGGGGGGCCCCGGGCAATGAGCAGTTCTTC. Filled out from reference TRBV7-9 and TRBJ2-1, the complete variable domain reads DTGVSQNPRHKITKRGQNVTFRCDPISEHNRLYWYRQTLGQGPEFLTYFQNEAQLEKSRLLSDRFSAERPKGSFSTLEIQRTEQGDSAMYLCASSPSGGGAPGNEQFFGPGTRLTVL.

The chain has TRBV19 and TRBJ2-1; the D gene is possibly TRBD1 (5 bases). The germline gives CDR1 LNHDA, CDR2 SQIVND (reference sequence). The ends were cut back, 3 bases at V and 5 bases at J, with 11 bases in the middle. This CDR3 has 14 amino acids. CDR3 sequence: CASSIWGSNNEQFF. The CDR3 DNA is TGTGCCAGTAGTATTTGGGGCAGCAACAATGAGCAGTTCTTC.

This chain links TRBV4-2 with TRBJ2-7; unclear D gene. Deletions cut 4 bases from V and 0 bases from J, with 19 bases between. The germline V gene has CDR1 LGHNA and CDR2 YNFKEQ. The CDR3 has 17 amino acids. The CDR3 spells CASSRESAGSYSYEQYF. The CDR3 bases are TGTGCCAGCAGCCGAGAGAGCGCCGGGTCCTACTCCTACGAGCAGTACTTC.

This sequence joins TRBV5-4 and TRBJ1-2, with 10 nucleotides matching TRBD1. Germline trimming cut 5 bases from V and 0 bases from J; bases unmatched to any gene: 7. This CDR3 has 16 residues. Germline V gene sequence: CDR1 SGHNT, CDR2 YYREEE (reference sequence). The CDR3 here is CASSWTGTGANYGYTF. For the CDR3, the DNA is TGTGCCAGCAGTTGGACCGGGACAGGGGCTAACTATGGCTACACCTTC.

The chain recombines TRBV29-1 with TRBJ2-7; 7 bases are a match to TRBD1. Germline values: CDR1 SQVTM, CDR2 ANQGSEA. The ends lost 5 bases at V and 7 bases at J; junction bases unmatched: 11. CDR3 length: 13 residues. CDR3 sequence (DNA): TGCAGCGTTCTCCCGGGACAGTCGGGGGAGCAGTACTTC. As protein: CSVLPGQSGEQYF.

This clone has just a few counts. The chain employs TRBV16 and TRBJ1-6; TRBD1 matches at 10 bases. This CDR3 spans 15 amino acids. With 2 bases clipped from V and 7 bases from J, the junction kept 2 bases outside the gene matches. Germline V gene sequence: CDR1 KGHSY, CDR2 FQNENV. The CDR3 DNA reads TGTGCCAGCAGCCAAGGGGACAGGGGCAATTCACCCCTCCACTTT. Protein: CASSQGDRGNSPLHF.

The chain uses TRBV6-5 and TRBJ1-5, with TRBD1 matching 7 bases. The CDR3 totals 15 residues. The germline CDR1 and CDR2 sequences are MNHEY and SVGAGI. Trimming at V came to 5 bases and at J to 2 bases, leaving 6 bases not matched to a gene. CDR3 amino acids: CASSAIGTGNQPQHF. CDR3 nucleotide sequence: TGTGCCAGCAGTGCGATTGGGACAGGCAATCAGCCCCAGCATTTT.

The chain carries TRBV28 and TRBJ2-5; D unresolved. Germline CDR1 and CDR2: MDHEN and SYDVKM. Trimming removed 5 bases from V and 7 bases from J, with 29 bases in between. The CDR3 is 18 amino acids. CDR3 bases: TGTGCCAGCAGTCAAGACACGGCAGAACCGGGCCCCCTGGGGACCCAGTACTTC. Translation: CASSQDTAEPGPLGTQYF.

This clone has a handful of counts. The chain couples TRBV11-2 to TRBJ1-5, with no clear D. This CDR3 spans 17 amino acids. CDR1 is SGHAT and CDR2 is FQNNGV in the germline V gene. Between the trimmed V and J ends, which lost 1 base and 1 base, there was a span of 14 bases. The CDR3 sequence: CASSLGAFGSSNQPQHF. For the CDR3, the DNA is TGTGCCAGCAGCTTAGGCGCGTTTGGTAGCAGCAATCAGCCCCAGCATTTT.

This chain joins TRBV19 and TRBJ1-1, with D unresolved. In germline, CDR1 is LNHDA, CDR2 SQIVND (reference sequence). Trimming removed 1 base from V and 4 bases from J, with 7 bases in between. The CDR3 contains 13 residues. This chain's CDR3 is CASSIGVGTEAFF. Here the CDR3 DNA reads TGTGCCAGTAGTATAGGGGTGGGCACTGAAGCTTTCTTT.